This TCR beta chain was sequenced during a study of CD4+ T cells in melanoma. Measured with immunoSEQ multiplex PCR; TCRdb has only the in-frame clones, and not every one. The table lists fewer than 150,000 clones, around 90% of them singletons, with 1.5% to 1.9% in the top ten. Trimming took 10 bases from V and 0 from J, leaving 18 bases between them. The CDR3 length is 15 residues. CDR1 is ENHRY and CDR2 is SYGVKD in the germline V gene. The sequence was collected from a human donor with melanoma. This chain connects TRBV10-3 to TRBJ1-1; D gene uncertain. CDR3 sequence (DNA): TGTGCCACACAAGGTACCGGGAGGGTGAACACTGAAGCTTTCTTT. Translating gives CATQGTGRVNTEAFF.